This entry lists 17 T cell receptor beta chains sequenced from one sample in a study of Ad26.COV2.S vaccination and SARS-CoV-2 variants. Sequencing used immunoSEQ multiplex PCR; TCRdb keeps in-frame clones, though not all of them. Of some 180,000 clones listed, approximately 90% are singletons. Sequences were derived from peripheral blood, sampled after recovery from COVID-19. The receptor set was obtained from a human donor who had recovered from COVID-19.

The CDR3 DNA is TGTGCCATCAGTCCAACTAGCCCGGGACAGGGACTCACTGAAGCTTTCTTT. Translation gives CAISPTSPGQGLTEAFF. The rearrangement uses TRBV10-3 and TRBJ1-1, with 9 bases matching TRBD1. The germline CDR1 and CDR2 sequences are ENHRY and SYGVKD. The CDR3 contains 17 residues. J lost 4 bases, V lost 5 bases, and 14 bases had no gene match.

J is TRBJ2-3 and V is TRBV10-1; D possibly corresponds to TRBD1 (5 bases). Between the trimmed V and J ends, which lost 3 bases and 8 bases, there was a span of 12 bases. The CDR3 has 13 residues. Germline-derived CDR1 and CDR2 are WNHNN and SYGVQD (reference sequence). The CDR3 nucleotides read TGCGCCAGCAGTGAAATGGAAAGGGGTACGCAGTATTTT. Its translation: CASSEMERGTQYF.

The J gene is TRBJ2-7, the V gene TRBV29-1; 10 bases map to TRBD1. V dropped 6 bases and J dropped 3; count of bases not matched to a gene: 14. CDR3 size: 16 residues. The germline CDR1 and CDR2 sequences are SQVTM and ANQGSEA. The CDR3 coding sequence is TGCAGCGTGCGAGCCCCCGGGACAGGGGTAAGCTACGAGCAGTACTTC. Its protein product is CSVRAPGTGVSYEQYF.

This chain links TRBV4-1 with TRBJ1-3; no clear D gene. The CDR3 is 15 residues long. The germline gives CDR1 MGHRA, CDR2 YSYEKL. Trimming removed 0 bases from V and 0 bases from J, with 6 bases in between. This CDR3 is CASSQDRLSGNTIYF. The CDR3 DNA reads as TGCGCCAGCAGCCAAGATCGCCTCTCTGGAAACACCATATATTTT.

This clone was observed a single time. The chain couples TRBV5-5 to TRBJ1-2, with 8 positions matching TRBD1. CDR3 length: 14 amino acids. Germline V gene lookup returns CDR1 SGHKS and CDR2 YYEKEE (reference sequence). The J segment lost 6 bases and the V segment lost 2 bases, leaving 6 bases of the junction unmatched. The CDR3 region has the DNA TGTGCCAGCAGCTTCCCAGGGGGCGCGGATGGCTACACCTTC. Translating it yields CASSFPGGADGYTF.

CDR3 nucleotides: TGCGCCAGCAGCCAAGATCTCGAGCAGTACTTC. Its protein is CASSQDLEQYF. The J gene is TRBJ2-7, the V gene TRBV4-1; D unclear. V was shortened by 0 bases and J by 6 bases, with 3 bases between the two germline ends. The CDR3 length is 11 residues. Per the germline V gene, CDR1 is MGHRA and CDR2 is YSYEKL.

The chain joins TRBV4-1 to TRBJ2-1; no clear D gene. Deletions cut 4 bases from V and 10 bases from J, with 8 bases between. CDR1 and CDR2 from the germline V gene are MGHRA and YSYEKL. CDR3 size: 11 residues. The chain's CDR3 is CASSPLAEQFF. DNA for the CDR3: TGCGCCAGCAGCCCTCTGGCGGAGCAGTTCTTC.

The chain uses TRBV2 and TRBJ2-1; TRBD1 agrees at 8 bases. The germline V gene has CDR1 SNHLY and CDR2 FYNNEI. The CDR3 consists of 16 residues. The ends lost 5 bases at V and 9 bases at J; junction bases unmatched: 15. The CDR3 nucleotides are TGTGCCAGCAGTCCTCGACAGGGGAACACTTTAAGTGAGCAGTTCTTC. Its protein product is CASSPRQGNTLSEQFF.

This rearrangement joins TRBV19 to TRBJ1-5, with unresolved D. Germline lookup yields CDR1 LNHDA and CDR2 SQIVND (reference sequence). V lost 0 bases and J 9 bases, leaving 15 bases between the germline ends. CDR3 length: 15 amino acids. The CDR3 spells CASSIDQGGKVPQHF. As DNA, the CDR3 is TGTGCCAGTAGTATAGATCAAGGAGGGAAGGTGCCCCAGCATTTT.

The V and J genes are TRBV23-1 and TRBJ1-1; the D is unclear. TRBV23-1 is classed as an ORF, of uncertain function. Deletions cut 7 bases from V and 2 bases from J, with 11 bases between. There are 13 residues in the CDR3. CDR3 sequence: CASTVQENTEAFF. CDR3 sequence (DNA): TGCGCCAGCACCGTTCAGGAAAACACTGAAGCTTTCTTT.

This sequence joins TRBV23-1 and TRBJ2-7; 7 bases align to TRBD2. TRBV23-1 is an open reading frame whose function is uncertain. The V and J ends lost 7 bases and 4 bases, in that order; junction bases with no gene match: 13. The CDR3 totals 15 residues. As DNA, the CDR3 is TGCGCCAGCACTCCTCCCGGGACTAAGCCTTACGAGCAGTACTTC. Translation: CASTPPGTKPYEQYF.

The chain links TRBV6-5 to TRBJ2-7; weak D call: TRBD2 (5 bases). The germline CDR1 and CDR2 sequences are MNHEY and SVGAGI. Trimming cost V 0 bases and J 3 bases, with 12 bases left between them. The CDR3 covers 15 residues. This chain's CDR3 is CASSYSSGNYYEQYF. Here the CDR3 DNA reads TGTGCCAGCAGTTACTCCTCGGGGAACTACTACGAGCAGTACTTC.

V is TRBV3-1 (or the pseudogene TRBV3-2) and J is TRBJ1-2, with TRBD1 as a possible D gene (5 bases). The CDR3 totals 15 residues. The germline V and J ends were trimmed by 1 base and 1 base, with 10 bases remaining between them. Germline CDR1 and CDR2: LGHDT and YNNKEL (reference sequence). CDR3: CASSQGQLLNYGYTF. The CDR3 DNA reads as TGTGCCAGCAGCCAAGGACAGCTCCTTAACTATGGCTACACCTTC.

The CDR3 DNA sequence: TGTGCCAGCAGCGGCACAGGGGGAGATAACTATGGCTACACCTTC. It encodes CASSGTGGDNYGYTF. The genes are TRBV7-9 and TRBJ1-2; 8 bases align to TRBD1. This CDR3 spans 15 amino acids. V was pared by 5 bases and J by 1 base, with 6 bases of the junction left unmatched. The germline CDR1 and CDR2 sequences are SEHNR and FQNEAQ (reference sequence). The full variable domain, with the rest looked up from reference TRBV7-9 and TRBJ1-2, is DTGVSQNPRHKITKRGQNVTFRCDPISEHNRLYWYRQTLGQGPEFLTYFQNEAQLEKSRLLSDRFSAERPKGSFSTLEIQRTEQGDSAMYLCASSGTGGDNYGYTFGSGTRLTVV.

The V and J genes are TRBV7-8 and TRBJ2-2, with D uncertain. This CDR3 contains 14 residues. Trimming cost V 6 bases and J 2 bases, with 10 bases left between them. Germline CDR1 reads SGHVS; CDR2 reads FQNEAQ. The CDR3 nucleotides read TGTGCCAGCAGGCTACTCATTAACACCGGGGAGCTGTTTTTT. Protein sequence: CASRLLINTGELFF. The full variable domain, with the rest looked up from reference TRBV7-8 and TRBJ2-2, is GAGVSQSPRYKVAKRGQDVALRCDPISGHVSLFWYQQALGQGPEFLTYFQNEAQLDKSGLPSDRFFAERPEGSVSTLKIQRTQQEDSAVYLCASRLLINTGELFFGEGSRLTVL.

The V gene is TRBV3-1 (or the pseudogene TRBV3-2), the J gene TRBJ2-3; no clear D gene. This CDR3 region has 13 residues. Germline V gene data show CDR1 as LGHDT and CDR2 as YNNKEL (reference sequence). V shed 3 bases and J shed 7 bases, with 11 bases lying between them. As DNA, the CDR3 is TGTGCCAGCAGCCATGATGGACGAAATACGCAGTATTTT. Protein: CASSHDGRNTQYF.

The V call is TRBV19, the J call TRBJ2-2; D remains unclear. V was shortened by 3 bases and J by 4 bases, with 6 bases between the two germline ends. This CDR3 is built from 13 residues. Germline CDR1 is LNHDA and CDR2 is SQIVND (reference sequence). The CDR3 nucleotides are TGTGCCAGTAGTATCGGGCCCACCGGGGAGCTGTTTTTT. Protein sequence: CASSIGPTGELFF.